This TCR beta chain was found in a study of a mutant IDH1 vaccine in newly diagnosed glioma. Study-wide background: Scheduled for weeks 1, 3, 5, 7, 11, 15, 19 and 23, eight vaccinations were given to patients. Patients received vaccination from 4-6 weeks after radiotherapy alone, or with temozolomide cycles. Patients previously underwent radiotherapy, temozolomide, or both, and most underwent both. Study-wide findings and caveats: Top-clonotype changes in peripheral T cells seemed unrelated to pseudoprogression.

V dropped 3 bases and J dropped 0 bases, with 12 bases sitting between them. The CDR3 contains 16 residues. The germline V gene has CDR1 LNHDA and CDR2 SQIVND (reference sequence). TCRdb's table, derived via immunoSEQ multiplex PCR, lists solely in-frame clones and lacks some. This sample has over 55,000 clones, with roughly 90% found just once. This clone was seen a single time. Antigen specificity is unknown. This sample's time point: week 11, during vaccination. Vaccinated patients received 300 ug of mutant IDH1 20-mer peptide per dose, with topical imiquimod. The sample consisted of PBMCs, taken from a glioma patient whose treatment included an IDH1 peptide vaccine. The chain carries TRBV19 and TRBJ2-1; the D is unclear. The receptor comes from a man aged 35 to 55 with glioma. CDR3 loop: CASSIAPRNSYNEQFF. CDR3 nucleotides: TGTGCCAGTAGTATTGCCCCCAGAAACTCCTACAATGAGCAGTTCTTC.